The 7 T cell receptor beta chains below come from one sample, sequenced in a study of blood T cell repertoires in COVID-19. The assay was immunoSEQ multiplex PCR, and TCRdb's table has in-frame clones only and misses some. The sample lists nearly 300,000 clones, approximately 90% seen once, with approximately 7% in the top ten. Sequencing was done on a sample of peripheral blood. These TCRs come from a woman in her thirties who had recovered from COVID-19.

As DNA, the CDR3 is TGTGCCAGCAGCCCAAGGCGGTCCAGCACAGATACGCAGTATTTT. It translates to CASSPRRSSTDTQYF. This chain links TRBV7-2 with TRBJ2-3; unclear D gene. CDR3 length: 15 amino acids. The germline CDR1 and CDR2 sequences are SGHTA and FQGNSA. V was trimmed by 5 bases and J by 0 bases, leaving 12 bases between them.

This chain connects TRBV19 to TRBJ2-7; TRBD1 aligns across 7 bases. J gave up 3 bases and V 6 bases, and 5 bases lay outside the gene matches. The germline gives CDR1 LNHDA, CDR2 SQIVND (reference sequence). The CDR3 covers 13 residues. CDR3 bases: TGTGCCAGTAGCGCCGGGACAGACTACGAGCAGTACTTC. Its translation is CASSAGTDYEQYF. Supplemented by reference TRBV19 and TRBJ2-7, the full variable domain reads DGGITQSPKYLFRKEGQNVTLSCEQNLNHDAMYWYRQDPGQGLRLIYYSQIVNDFQKGDIAEGYSVSREKKESFPLTVTSAQKNPTAFYLCASSAGTDYEQYFGPGTRLTVT.

The chain combines TRBV19 with TRBJ2-7; the D gene is possibly TRBD1 (8 bases). There are 15 residues in the CDR3. V was shortened by 4 bases and J by 5 bases, with 18 bases between the two germline ends. Per germline, CDR1 LNHDA and CDR2 SQIVND (reference sequence). This CDR3 reads CASSTGGRGPDEQYF. CDR3 nucleotides: TGTGCCAGTAGTACGGGAGGCAGGGGGCCCGACGAGCAGTACTTC.

CDR3 coding DNA: TGTGCCTGTGGGCGCGGGCAGGGGTACGGAGAAAGCAATCAGCCCCAGCATTTT. This encodes CACGRGQGYGESNQPQHF. This chain connects TRBV30 to TRBJ1-5; a weak D match, TRBD1 (6 bases). Germline CDR1 GTSNPN, CDR2 SVGIG (reference sequence). CDR3 size: 18 residues. The germline V and J ends were trimmed by 6 bases and 1 base, with 25 bases remaining between them.

J is TRBJ2-5 and V is TRBV7-2, with 8 bases identical to TRBD2. Germline V gene lookup returns CDR1 SGHTA and CDR2 FQGNSA. The CDR3 loop spans 14 amino acids. Losses at the gene ends were 3 bases for V and 3 bases for J; bases not matched to a gene: 3. The CDR3 DNA follows: TGTGCCAGCAGCTTCTTTAGCGGGGAAGAGACCCAGTACTTC. This codes for CASSFFSGEETQYF.

The chain couples TRBV6-4 to TRBJ1-4; possible D gene TRBD1, 5 bases. Germline CDR1 MRHNA, CDR2 SNTAGT. The CDR3 consists of 15 residues. The V and J ends lost 2 bases and 3 bases respectively, with 10 bases between them. The CDR3 region has the DNA TGTGCCAGCAGTGACAGGGGAGGTGCTAATGAAAAACTGTTTTTT. Its translation is CASSDRGGANEKLFF.

J is TRBJ1-1 and V is TRBV3-1 (or the pseudogene TRBV3-2); 8 bases are shared with TRBD1. From germline, CDR1 is LGHDT and CDR2 YNNKEL (reference sequence). Unmatched junction bases numbered 7, after V lost 3 bases and J lost 4 bases. The CDR3 length is 15 residues. CDR3 in amino acids: CASSHPTDRGTEAFF. The CDR3 region has the DNA TGTGCCAGCAGCCACCCCACTGACAGGGGCACTGAAGCTTTCTTT.